This T cell receptor beta chain was identified in a study of technical replicates of blood from several donors. A few counts support this clone. With 4 bases removed from V and 0 bases from J, the gap between germline ends came to 12 bases. The CDR3 is 16 residues long. Germline values: CDR1 SEHNR, CDR2 FQNEAQ (reference sequence). Generated by immunoSEQ multiplex PCR, the TCRdb table keeps only in-frame clones and is missing some. The sample lists 40,000 to 60,000 clones, about 93% occurring once. Sequences were obtained from PBMCs. The chain carries TRBV7-9 and TRBJ1-4, with D perhaps TRBD1 (6 bases). The TCR was taken from a human donor in good health. Some clones in this sample may be carry-over from other donors' samples. The CDR3 reads CASSSRDTTTNEKLFF. The CDR3 DNA sequence: TGTGCCAGCAGCTCCCGGGACACTACAACTAATGAAAAACTGTTTTTT.